This TCR beta chain came from a study of T cell clusters in autoimmune cytopenias (dated by TCRdb to between 2019 and 2020). Some background on the complete study: Healthy donor controls had a mean age of approximately 56 years and a median age of approximately 63 years, with about 55% of the roughly 43 female. Per sample, TRB sequencing gave a median depth of approximately 54,000 reads and a median of approximately 2,400 distinct TRB clonotypes. TRB and IGH repertoires from peripheral blood were sequenced in autoimmune cytopenia patients at active disease and during treatment follow-up, with healthy, CLL and autoimmune hepatitis controls included alongside. The study was designed to test whether a disease-specific immune repertoire signature usable as a blood-based biomarker is carried by autoimmune cytopenia patients. The comparison group for autoimmune hepatitis repertoires was some 22 healthy donors matched for age and sex. For primary cytopenia, 20 to 25 age-matched healthy donors were used as controls, and for secondary cytopenia, 14 to 15 age-matched CLL patients were used as controls.

For each sample, TRB amplification used approximately 260 ng of peripheral blood genomic DNA, equal to 35,000 to 45,000 genome equivalents. Overall study results and their limits: Almost three-fold more exclusive TRB clusters were observed in healthy donors than in active autoimmune hepatitis patients, consistent with an autoimmunity-wide signature. The cluster-lack signature was not observed for secondary cytopenia versus CLL, as the signature was apparently masked by the dominant lymphoma-associated repertoire. The T cell clusters were defined only in silico, and the functional role of the clusters still needed to be validated experimentally. The TRB repertoire shifts, including less even repertoires in secondary cytopenia and CLL, mostly reflected lymphoma bias and not autoimmunity. GLIPH results suggested that primary autoimmune cytopenia patients were missing physiological T cell clusters, with 50 or so clusters found only in healthy donors compared with approximately 15 found only in patients.

CDR1 and CDR2, looked up from the germline V gene, are LGHNA and YSLEER. The CDR3 has 17 amino acids, counting the end cysteine and phenylalanine. Only the protein is available. TRB rearrangements were amplified by multiplex PCR following a touch-down protocol, with the TRB-A and TRB-B primer pools mixed in one tube. Illumina adapters and sample indices were attached to the amplicons through two consecutive PCR reactions using Phusion HS II polymerase. The amplicons were gel-purified using the NucleoSpin Gel and PCR Clean-up kit, after which quantification was performed by Qubit and quality was checked on an Agilent 2100 Bioanalyzer. Sequencing of the libraries was done on an Illumina MiSeq with 600-cycle, single-indexed, paired-end runs. The study's processing was this. MiXCR version 2.1.12 with the default MiXCR reference library was used to align and assemble TRB reads. A clone was defined by each unique CDR3 nucleotide sequence, and the analysis included only productive sequences with two or more reads. Repertoire diversity was assessed with alpha-parameterized diversity profiles (alpha 0 to 5), including the Shannon (alpha 1) and Simpson (alpha 2) indices, which were computed with an R script. The tcR package was used to compute combinatorial TRB VJ usage, and cohorts were compared on this usage by principal component analysis with ade4. Using GLIPH, TCRbeta CDR3s were clustered on pairs of cohorts matched for age and read depth, and a Wilcoxon test was used to compare cluster frequencies. TCRdb reprocessed the reads into one record per CDR3 protein sequence, lacking DNA. In this record, the V and J calls reflect TCRdb's handling and not the investigators' own analysis. The sample's records list 10,000 to 15,000 distinct CDR3 sequences. The ten top clones hold about 3.5% of the sample.

With regard to this clonotype: The antigen it binds to is not known.

The same data also contributed to another study, on T cell repertoires in aging, cancer and after chemotherapy. From that second study: Donors were distributed across six age groups ranging from 30 or younger to 70 or older, with at least three individuals included per group. Healthy donor control TCR repertoires were recorded over several months to years and showed clear clonal overlap across re-sampling. Roughly 9 million TCR reads were contained in the full dataset. Compared with age-matched healthy donors, untreated patients with either hematological or solid cancers had significantly lower TCR diversity in the blood along with higher clonality. In healthy donors, the decline in TCR diversity with age was mainly explained by loss of richness, whereas in cancer patients loss of evenness was also found to contribute. Median generation probability increased over the chemotherapy interval in both cancer cohorts, suggesting repertoire reconstitution through rebound thymic output. It was noted by the authors that conclusions about immunological memory after chemotherapy cannot be drawn from the repertoire data. To look at immunoaging and at how T cells reconstitute after chemotherapy, the study profiled TCR beta repertoires in peripheral blood from both healthy donors and cancer patients. A cohort of over 200 cancer patients (94 with hematological and roughly 120 with solid cancers) was assembled, and roughly 98 healthy donors were included as a reference group. Processing of the TRB sequences was carried out with MiXCR versions 2.12 and 3.0.5. Shannon diversity, evenness, clonality (one minus evenness), and alpha-parameterized diversity profiles from alpha 0 to 5 were included as repertoire metrics. The IGoR algorithm was used to compute generation probabilities of clones in paired pre- and post-chemotherapy samples.

Sequenced: peripheral blood. In this chain, TRBV4-3 is recombined with TRBJ2-1; TCRdb designates TRBD1, a call that cannot be tested without DNA. The receptor's source is a human donor in good health. The encoded CDR3 is CASSQDRTQRGYNEQFF.